This is a list of T cell receptor beta chains from one sample in a study of breast tumors, draining lymph nodes, adjacent tissues. TCRdb passed the multiplex PCR reads through MiXCR, listing each CDR3 protein once. The sample contains some 170,000 distinct CDR3 sequences, around 33% of which appear only once. Material for sequencing was axillary lymph node tissue. Every receptor here comes from a female donor with breast cancer. Some clones in this sample may be carry-over from other donors' samples. Both conserved end residues are trimmed from each CDR3. A D gene is named only where the DNA matches it firmly. Not all rows give a size; the values are once, few, many and, for expanded clones, a class.

D gene: TRBD1; V gene: TRBV4-3; J gene: TRBJ1-2; clone size: .; CDR3 protein: ASSQDGTGNQQGYT
D gene: TRBD1; V gene: TRBV12-3/TRBV12-4; J gene: TRBJ2-5; clone size: many; CDR3 protein: ASTLSRTGRETQY
D gene: .; V gene: TRBV20-1; J gene: TRBJ1-2; clone size: many; CDR3 protein: SAWAEPGYT
D gene: .; V gene: TRBV6-5; J gene: TRBJ1-3; clone size: many; CDR3 protein: ASRGGMASGGNTIY
D gene: .; V gene: TRBV2; J gene: TRBJ1-1; clone size: few; CDR3 protein: ASSEILGGTEAF
D gene: TRBD2; V gene: TRBV20-1; J gene: TRBJ2-1; clone size: many; CDR3 protein: SARMRGLAFPEQF
D gene: TRBD1; V gene: TRBV28; J gene: TRBJ1-5; clone size: many; CDR3 protein: ASSLDRGGNQPQH
D gene: .; V gene: TRBV7-9; J gene: TRBJ2-6; clone size: .; CDR3 protein: ASSYIESGASVLT
D gene: TRBD1; V gene: TRBV7-9; J gene: TRBJ2-5; clone size: many; CDR3 protein: ASSHDRGGTQY
D gene: .; V gene: TRBV10-1; J gene: TRBJ2-1; clone size: many; CDR3 protein: ASSESGGRNEQF
D gene: .; V gene: TRBV15; J gene: TRBJ1-4; clone size: many; CDR3 protein: ATSRDLGGGSRATNEKLF
D gene: .; V gene: TRBV30; J gene: TRBJ2-7; clone size: many; CDR3 protein: AWSVRGVEQY
D gene: TRBD1; V gene: TRBV27; J gene: TRBJ2-7; clone size: many; CDR3 protein: ASSSYSGQSSYEQY
D gene: .; V gene: TRBV4-1; J gene: TRBJ2-1; clone size: many; CDR3 protein: ASSQDTQGLGPYNEQF
D gene: .; V gene: TRBV5-6; J gene: TRBJ2-3; clone size: many; CDR3 protein: ASSFGTRTDTQY
D gene: .; V gene: TRBV28; J gene: TRBJ2-7; clone size: many; CDR3 protein: ASRRSSVPYEQY
D gene: TRBD2; V gene: TRBV20-1; J gene: TRBJ2-1; clone size: many; CDR3 protein: SARGLAGGRNEQF
D gene: .; V gene: TRBV7-2; J gene: TRBJ2-3; clone size: .; CDR3 protein: ASSLAVCGEQPSTDTQY
D gene: TRBD2; V gene: TRBV20-1; J gene: TRBJ2-2; clone size: many; CDR3 protein: SAWGGTSGRSVTGELF
D gene: .; V gene: TRBV15; J gene: TRBJ2-1; clone size: .; CDR3 protein: ATSRDGETEQF
D gene: .; V gene: TRBV5-1; J gene: TRBJ2-7; clone size: once; CDR3 protein: ASSFDGTSYEQY
D gene: .; V gene: TRBV7-8; J gene: TRBJ2-7; clone size: once; CDR3 protein: ASSEEWGTTYEHY
D gene: .; V gene: TRBV30; J gene: TRBJ2-1; clone size: many; CDR3 protein: AWSDYNEQF
D gene: TRBD1; V gene: TRBV5-6; J gene: TRBJ2-3; clone size: .; CDR3 protein: ASSSGTDEHRGAYDTQY
D gene: TRBD2; V gene: TRBV19; J gene: TRBJ2-2; clone size: many; CDR3 protein: ASSPNRLAGGPLGELF
D gene: .; V gene: TRBV19; J gene: TRBJ1-3; clone size: .; CDR3 protein: ASSIRAPNTIY
D gene: .; V gene: TRBV12-3/TRBV12-4; J gene: TRBJ2-5; clone size: many; CDR3 protein: ASSQDEGETQY
D gene: .; V gene: TRBV5-6; J gene: TRBJ2-3; clone size: .; CDR3 protein: ASSLGVDTQY
D gene: .; V gene: TRBV7-9; J gene: TRBJ2-3; clone size: .; CDR3 protein: ASSPRSGLY
D gene: .; V gene: TRBV7-8; J gene: TRBJ2-3; clone size: many; CDR3 protein: ASRPSPARDRTDTQY
D gene: .; V gene: TRBV27; J gene: TRBJ2-1; clone size: many; CDR3 protein: ASSLDGFNRAYNEQF